This TCR beta chain was sequenced during a study of blood T cell repertoires in COVID-19 (dated by TCRdb to 2018 to 2021). The study in broad terms: Collaborator samples came from the United States, Italy and Spain and covered acute and convalescent phases of COVID-19. Where available, HLA class I and class II types were taken from metadata supplied by the sample provider and were not determined by assay-based typing. Deeply sampled blood TCRbeta repertoires from subjects exposed to, actively infected with, or recovered from COVID-19 were included in the dataset. Samples came from the ongoing ImmuneRACE study (first 160 participants) plus 1,254 subjects from 6 global collaborators. Nearly every sample came with metadata listing a de-identified subject ID, COVID-19 status, age in years and sex. The repertoires were released in a freely available public database intended as a resource for research on the immune response to SARS-CoV-2. The prospective study material was composed of cDNA or gDNA derived from T cells, B-cell-depleted T cells, or PBMCs. What the study reported, not specific to this receptor: How much clinical and demographic metadata was included differed by source and by participant, and the metadata was provided uncurated.

Collaborating institutions collected whole blood in K2EDTA tubes following their own protocols. For TCRbeta analysis, collaborator samples were shipped as frozen whole blood, as isolated PBMCs, or as DNA extracted from either sample type. TCRbeta CDR3 regions were amplified from genomic DNA using the immunoSEQ Assay, a bias-controlled multiplex PCR. As for how the authors treated the data: The number of nucleated cells in each sample was estimated by amplification of reference gene primers within the assay. Sequence reads were collapsed and filtered to measure the absolute abundance of every unique TCRbeta CDR3 rearrangement. For each sample, productive Simpson clonality was calculated as the square root of Simpson's diversity index over productive rearrangements. Held by TCRdb, this immuneACCESS table contains in-frame sequences only and omits some clones. Under half of the omission traces to an unresolved V gene where checked; the cause of the rest is unknown. The V and J calls and clone size were taken over from that table, and D and trimming were inferred from the DNA. The sample records 110,000 to 150,000 clones, 84% of which are singletons. The ten biggest clones cover roughly 10% of the sample.

As regards this clone: The specificity of this receptor is unknown. No much larger clonotype is one base removed from it; base qualities were not supplied.

The junction carries 22 bases between V and J, which are trimmed by 3 bases and 7 bases respectively. CDR1 and CDR2 were assigned from the germline V gene as SGHRS and YFSETQ. The CDR3 measures 16 amino acids from cysteine to phenylalanine. The only DNA kept is the CDR3, 48 bases in frame from the first base. The sequence joins TRBV5-1 to TRBJ1-2; the D segment could be TRBD1, given 5 matching bases. The sequenced sample consisted of peripheral blood. The origin of this receptor is a man in his sixties with active or convalescent COVID-19. Read as DNA, the sequence is TGCGCCAGCAGCTCAGCGGGGGACCTCTCTCAGGGTGGCTACACCTTC. It codes for CASSSAGDLSQGGYTF.